This T cell receptor beta chain appears in the sequencing data of a study of beta chain features in type 1 diabetes. A heparinised blood draw that averaged around 0.12 L was obtained once from each donor. This clone has more than one count but fewer than ten. Its antigen is undetermined. Findings of the study overall: Relative to healthy donors, patients appeared to have naive, central memory and Treg TCRB repertoires that were more similar.

CDR3 size: 13 residues. Between the trimmed V and J ends, which lost 8 bases and 4 bases, there was a span of 12 bases. Germline CDR1 is SNHLY and CDR2 is FYNNEI. Investigators reverse transcribed all isolated RNA, so they sequenced expressed TCRB transcripts. Clones were sequenced by immunoSEQ multiplex PCR, and TCRdb holds only the in-frame ones, with some missing. Here the sample spans around 500,000 clones, 10% to 12% being singletons. This TCR was sampled from a woman younger than 30 in good health. What was sequenced was naive CD4+ T cells from blood. The chain carries TRBV2 and TRBJ1-5; D is perhaps TRBD1 (5 bases). Here the CDR3 reads CASSRDVNQPQHF. CDR3 sequence (DNA): TGTGCCAGCTCGAGGGACGTTAATCAGCCCCAGCATTTT. The full variable domain, with the rest looked up from reference TRBV2 and TRBJ1-5, is EPEVTQTPSHQVTQMGQEVILRCVPISNHLYFYWYRQILGQKVEFLVSFYNNEISEKSEIFDDQFSVERPDGSNFTLKIRSTKLEDSAMYFCASSRDVNQPQHFGDGTRLSIL.